Below, one T cell receptor beta chain is given with its context. Its antigen is unknown. The entry originates in a study of CD8 T cells in Susac syndrome. cDNA came from 0.5 to 1 ug RNA primed by random hexamers. The TCR beta CDR3 was amplified by immunoSEQ multiplex PCR across 54 Vbeta, 13 Jbeta. MiXCR, run by TCRdb on the immunoSEQ multiplex PCR reads, gives a single entry per CDR3 protein. This table holds more than 110,000 distinct CDR3 sequences, just under 95% found once. V was trimmed by 8 bases and J by 4 bases, leaving 17 bases between them. This CDR3 is built from 14 residues. Germline V CDR1 and CDR2: MDHEN, SYDVKM. Points from the study as a whole: Regarding the TCR sequencing and HLA analysis, the study admitted that a relatively small number of individuals were involved. When the CD4+ T cell repertoires of patients with Susac syndrome were examined, they did not show any clonal expansion.

The chain links TRBV28 to TRBJ1-2; D not certain. Sequenced sample: CD4+ T cells from PBMCs. The receptor comes from a human donor with Susac syndrome. CDR3 coding DNA: TGTGCCAGCCTGGATTCAAGGATCGGCTATGGCTACACCTTC. Translated: CASLDSRIGYGYTF.